This T cell receptor beta chain is from a study of Tregs in tolerant kidney transplant recipients. Generated by immunoSEQ multiplex PCR, the TCRdb table keeps only in-frame clones and is missing some. In the table there are roughly 120,000 clones, roughly nine tenths of which are singletons. CDR3 length equals 15 residues. Looked up from germline, CDR1 is SGDLS and CDR2 is YYNGEE. The germline V and J ends were trimmed by 2 bases and 3 bases, with 15 bases remaining between them. The specimen sequenced was CD4+ T cells from blood. This TCR came from a human donor in good health. The chain has TRBV9 and TRBJ2-7; D possibly uses TRBD1 or TRBD2 (7 bases each). The CDR3 DNA follows: TGTGCCAGCAGCGTCAGGGGGGGCGCAATCTACGAGCAGTACTTC. Translating gives CASSVRGGAIYEQYF.